The 29 T cell receptor beta chains below come from one sample, sequenced in a study of cytomegalovirus exposure and HLA in healthy donors. The PCR used 60 Vbeta and 13 Jbeta primers. Assay used: immunoSEQ multiplex PCR; TCRdb lists only in-frame clones, some missing. This table holds about 110,000 clones, about 64% found once. Sequencing input: PBMCs. The receptors derive from a female donor in good health and CMV-seronegative.

The chain is built from TRBV9 and TRBJ2-5; D perhaps matches TRBD2 (5 bases). CDR1 is SGDLS and CDR2 is YYNGEE in the germline V gene. V lost 3 bases and J lost 5, with 14 bases in between. The CDR3 is 14 residues long. CDR3 coding DNA: TGTGCCAGCAGCGCCTCCACCGGGGAGGAGACCCAGTACTTC. This gives the protein CASSASTGEETQYF.

The J gene is TRBJ1-5, the V gene TRBV7-2, with 8 bases identical to TRBD1. The CDR3 sequence is 13 residues long. The trim removed 6 bases at V and 6 bases at J, leaving 4 bases unmatched. Germline V gene data show CDR1 as SGHTA and CDR2 as FQGNSA. The DNA of the CDR3 is TGTGCCAGCAGATTGGACAGGGTTCAGCCCCAGCATTTT. Its translation: CASRLDRVQPQHF.

The J gene is TRBJ2-1, the V gene TRBV21-1; the table's D call, TRBD2, was not checked against the DNA. TRBV21-1 is deemed a pseudogene. The CDR3 totals 16 residues. CDR3 sequence reads: CASSKGGGSSYNEQFF. CDR3 sequence (DNA): TGTGCCAGCAGCAAAGGTGGCGGGAGCTCCTACAATGAGCAGTTCTTC.

This clone has only one observation. The chain is built from TRBV29-1 and TRBJ2-7, with D unclear. This CDR3 region has 11 residues. V was shortened by 6 bases and J by 5 bases, with 11 bases between the two germline ends. Germline CDR1 reads SQVTM; CDR2 reads ANQGSEA. DNA for the CDR3: TGCAGCGTGCGACAAATTAACGAGCAGTACTTC. Its translation is CSVRQINEQYF.

CDR3 in amino acids: CATSRGGDTDTQYF. The CDR3 region has the DNA TGTGCCACCAGCAGAGGCGGAGACACAGATACGCAGTATTTT. This chain uses TRBV15 with TRBJ2-3; no firm D call. Trimming removed 1 base at V and 2 bases at J, with 7 bases between. Looked up from germline, CDR1 is LNHNV and CDR2 is YYDKDF (reference sequence). CDR3 length: 14 residues.

This sequence joins TRBV18 and TRBJ2-1; D is unclear. Per germline, CDR1 KGHSH and CDR2 LQKENI. V gave up 3 bases and J gave up 8 bases, with 17 bases separating them. The CDR3 has 15 residues. The CDR3: CASSPGVDSHDEQFF. For the CDR3, the DNA is TGTGCCAGCTCACCCGGAGTGGATTCTCACGATGAGCAGTTCTTC.

The CDR3 loop is CASSPPGGWLNPGFF. DNA for the CDR3: TGTGCCAGCAGTCCACCAGGCGGGTGGCTCAACCCGGGATTTTTT. The rearrangement joins TRBV28 to TRBJ1-4; D unclear. Between the trimmed V and J ends, which lost 5 bases and 17 bases, there was a span of 27 bases. Germline V gene lookup returns CDR1 MDHEN and CDR2 SYDVKM. This CDR3 has 15 residues.

V usage is TRBV5-1 and J usage is TRBJ2-3, with 7 bases that match TRBD1. The germline CDR1 and CDR2 sequences are SGHRS and YFSETQ. This CDR3 has 16 residues. V shed 4 bases and J 4 bases; nucleotides not matched to a gene: 12. The chain's CDR3 is CASSATTGFGPDTQYF. In nucleotides, the CDR3 is TGCGCCAGCAGCGCGACGACAGGGTTCGGTCCAGATACGCAGTATTTT. The entire variable domain, with the rest obtained from reference TRBV5-1 and TRBJ2-3, is as follows: KAGVTQTPRYLIKTRGQQVTLSCSPISGHRSVSWYQQTPGQGLQFLFEYFSETQRNKGNFPGRFSGRQFSNSRSEMNVSTLELGDSALYLCASSATTGFGPDTQYFGPGTRLTVL.

Worth noting for this clone: Mismatch with germline at one junction end may stem from a read error. V usage is TRBV7-9 and J usage is TRBJ2-1, with 10 bases identical to TRBD2. This CDR3 region has 16 residues. CDR1 SEHNR and CDR2 FQNEAQ come from the germline V gene (reference sequence). This CDR3 reads CSSSPRGLAEYNEQFF. CDR3 sequence (DNA): TGTTCCAGCAGCCCGCGCGGACTAGCGGAGTACAATGAGCAGTTCTTC. The whole variable domain, remainder taken from reference TRBV7-9 and TRBJ2-1, is DTGVSQNPRHKITKRGQNVTFRCDPISEHNRLYWYRQTLGQGPEFLTYFQNEAQLEKSRLLSDRFSAERPKGSFSTLEIQRTEQGDSAMYLCSSSPRGLAEYNEQFFGPGTRLTVL.

The CDR3, as DNA: TGTGCCAGTAGACACAACAGGGGGGATTACGAGCAGTACTTC. Translating gives CASRHNRGDYEQYF. This sequence joins TRBV19 and TRBJ2-7; 8 bases match TRBD1. From germline, CDR1 is LNHDA and CDR2 SQIVND (reference sequence). This CDR3 spans 14 amino acids. V gave up 6 bases and J gave up 4 bases; unmatched junction bases: 8.

The chain has TRBV19 and TRBJ2-1; D unclear. This CDR3 is 15 amino acids long. CDR1 is LNHDA and CDR2 is SQIVND in the germline V gene (reference sequence). V was pared by 0 bases and J by 3 bases, with 9 bases between. The CDR3 region is CASSIELGYYNEQFF. The CDR3 DNA reads TGTGCCAGTAGTATAGAACTGGGCTACTACAATGAGCAGTTCTTC.

The gene calls are TRBV29-1 and TRBJ1-1; D remains unclear. The CDR3 has 13 residues. Germline CDR1 is SQVTM and CDR2 is ANQGSEA. The V end lost 0 bases, the J end lost 1 base, and 6 bases lay between the germline ends. The CDR3 reads CSVEEQRNTEAFF. In nucleotides, the CDR3 is TGCAGCGTTGAAGAACAAAGGAACACTGAAGCTTTCTTT. Variable domain in full (rest from reference TRBV29-1 and TRBJ1-1): SAVISQKPSRDICQRGTSLTIQCQVDSQVTMMFWYRQQPGQSLTLIATANQGSEATYESGFVIDKFPISRPNLTFSTLTVSNMSPEDSSIYLCSVEEQRNTEAFFGQGTRLTVV.

The chain recombines TRBV9 with TRBJ2-3, with 12 nucleotides matching TRBD2. V lost 0 bases and J lost 5; bases outside the gene matches: 7. The CDR3 extends over 17 amino acids. Germline V CDR1 and CDR2: SGDLS, YYNGEE. This CDR3 reads CASSVGPSGRALDTQYF. The DNA of the CDR3 is TGTGCCAGCAGCGTAGGCCCTAGCGGGAGGGCCTTAGATACGCAGTATTTT.

This chain joins TRBV7-6 and TRBJ2-5, with 8 bases fitting TRBD2. Germline assignment: CDR1 SGHVS and CDR2 FNYEAQ. The trim removed 1 base at V and 2 bases at J, leaving 6 bases unmatched. The CDR3 has 16 residues. The CDR3 loop is CASSLGVSGTQETQYF. The CDR3, as DNA: TGTGCCAGCAGCTTAGGCGTTAGCGGGACTCAAGAGACCCAGTACTTC.

The CDR3 reads CASSQSQGLGETQYF. The CDR3 nucleotides are TGCGCCAGCAGTCAATCACAGGGCCTCGGGGAGACCCAGTACTTC. The chain joins TRBV23-1 to TRBJ2-5, with D perhaps matching TRBD1 (6 bases). TRBV23-1 is annotated as an ORF whose role is uncertain. Trimming cost V 0 bases and J 5 bases, with 13 bases left between them. This CDR3 has 15 amino acids.

The chain is built from TRBV28 and TRBJ2-3, with 7 bases matching TRBD2. Germline V gene data show CDR1 as MDHEN and CDR2 as SYDVKM. V trimming: 6 bases; J trimming: 8 bases; junction bases outside the gene matches: 14. The CDR3 sequence is 15 residues long. In DNA form, the CDR3 reads TGTGCCAGCAGCTCCCCAAGCGGGAATTACGTTACGCAGTATTTT. Translating gives CASSSPSGNYVTQYF.

This clone was observed a single time. The chain is built from TRBV7-2 and TRBJ2-7; the D gene is possibly TRBD1 (5 bases). V lost 1 base and J 4 bases, leaving 11 bases between the germline ends. This CDR3 region has 14 residues. Germline values: CDR1 SGHTA, CDR2 FQGNSA. The CDR3 is CASSLDRSAYEQYF. The CDR3 coding sequence is TGTGCCAGCAGCTTAGACAGGTCGGCATACGAGCAGTACTTC.

CDR3 region: CSASGGDTEAFF. The CDR3 nucleotides are TGCAGCGCCAGCGGAGGGGACACTGAAGCTTTCTTT. The gene calls are TRBV29-1 and TRBJ1-1, with a weak D call TRBD1 (5 bases). The V end lost 7 bases, the J end lost 3 bases, and 12 bases lay between the germline ends. Per the germline V gene, CDR1 is SQVTM and CDR2 is ANQGSEA. This CDR3 is built from 12 residues.

A few counts support this clone. V is TRBV5-6 and J is TRBJ2-5, with D tentatively TRBD1 (5 bases). The V gene lost 0 bases and the J gene lost 5 bases, with 14 bases spanning the gap. Looked up from germline, CDR1 is SGHDT and CDR2 is YYEEEE. The CDR3 extends over 15 amino acids. CDR3 sequence (DNA): TGTGCCAGCAGCTTGGCCGGGCAGGGTGGGGAGACCCAGTACTTC. Its protein is CASSLAGQGGETQYF. The complete variable domain, with remaining parts taken from reference TRBV5-6 and TRBJ2-5, reads DAGVTQSPTHLIKTRGQQVTLRCSPKSGHDTVSWYQQALGQGPQFIFQYYEEEERQRGNFPDRFSGHQFPNYSSELNVNALLLGDSALYLCASSLAGQGGETQYFGPGTRLLVL.

This sequence joins TRBV7-9 and TRBJ1-1, with a weak D call TRBD1 (5 bases). The CDR3 contains 13 residues. From germline, CDR1 is SEHNR and CDR2 FQNEAQ (reference sequence). V was cut by 5 bases and J by 4 bases, with 11 bases left in between. In DNA form, the CDR3 reads TGTGCCAGCAGCCCCCCGGGGGTCACTGAAGCTTTCTTT. Residues: CASSPPGVTEAFF.

V and J are TRBV5-1 and TRBJ2-1; TRBD2 agrees at 10 bases. The CDR3 totals 16 residues. The V segment lost 4 bases and the J segment 5 bases; nucleotides outside the gene matches: 9. Per germline, CDR1 SGHRS and CDR2 YFSETQ. This CDR3 reads CASSPRASGSHNEQFF. The CDR3 DNA follows: TGCGCCAGCAGCCCACGGGCTAGCGGGAGCCACAATGAGCAGTTCTTC.

This chain joins TRBV4-2 and TRBJ1-1; 8 bases are a match to TRBD1. Germline assignment: CDR1 LGHNA and CDR2 YNFKEQ. The CDR3 covers 16 residues. J was trimmed by 6 bases and V by 1 base; bases with no gene match: 10. DNA for the CDR3: TGTGCCAGCAGCCAAGGTTTGCAGGGGGCGAGGGCTGAAGCTTTCTTT. This translates into CASSQGLQGARAEAFF.

V and J are TRBV10-2 and TRBJ1-2, with D possibly TRBD1 on 6 matching bases. The CDR3 loop spans 12 amino acids. Germline V gives CDR1 WSHSY, CDR2 SAAADI. Trimming removed 10 bases from V and 3 bases from J, with 12 bases in between. CDR3: CATTGGDYGYTF. CDR3 sequence (DNA): TGCGCCACCACGGGGGGCGACTATGGCTACACCTTC.

This CDR3 is CASSFLRGGSYTF. CDR3 nucleotides: TGTGCCAGCAGTTTTTTGCGGGGCGGAAGCTACACCTTC. V gene TRBV28 combines with J gene TRBJ1-2, with D possibly matching TRBD1 (5 bases). V lost 3 bases and J 9 bases, leaving 14 bases between the germline ends. The CDR3 covers 13 residues. CDR1 MDHEN and CDR2 SYDVKM come from the germline V gene.

The rearrangement uses TRBV29-1 and TRBJ2-7, with 9 bases matching TRBD1. Looked up from germline, CDR1 is SQVTM and CDR2 is ANQGSEA. There are 14 residues in the CDR3. Trimming at V came to 5 bases and at J to 2 bases, leaving 7 bases not matched to a gene. This chain's CDR3 is CSVLDRDRAYEQYF. CDR3 bases: TGCAGCGTTTTGGACCGGGACAGGGCCTACGAGCAGTACTTC.

V is TRBV7-8 and J is TRBJ2-7; 11 bases fit TRBD2. V lost 0 bases and J lost 4; bases outside the gene matches: 5. The CDR3 runs to 16 residues. Germline-derived CDR1 and CDR2 are SGHVS and FQNEAQ. The CDR3: CASSLAPPSGGYEQYF. The CDR3, as DNA: TGTGCCAGCAGCTTAGCGCCCCCTAGCGGGGGGTACGAGCAGTACTTC.

The CDR3 spells CASREQGRSWGGYTF. The CDR3, as DNA: TGTGCCAGCAGAGAACAGGGGCGCTCTTGGGGTGGCTACACCTTC. V is TRBV27 and J is TRBJ1-2, with 7 bases that match TRBD1. Germline V gene lookup returns CDR1 MNHEY and CDR2 SMNVEV (reference sequence). CDR3 length: 15 amino acids. J was trimmed by 7 bases and V by 6 bases; bases with no gene match: 14.

The CDR3 spells CASSQGGSAYTDTQYF. CDR3 nucleotide sequence: TGTGCCAGCAGCCAAGGCGGGAGTGCCTACACAGATACGCAGTATTTT. The chain uses TRBV7-8 and TRBJ2-3; 7 positions agree with TRBD2. The length of the CDR3 is 16 residues. CDR1 and CDR2 from the germline V gene are SGHVS and FQNEAQ. V lost 5 bases, J lost 2 bases, and 10 bases stayed unmatched.

The chain couples TRBV7-9 to TRBJ1-1; D gene ambiguous. Trimming shortened V by 0 bases and J by 5 bases, and 10 bases separated the two germline ends. The germline gives CDR1 SEHNR, CDR2 FQNEAQ (reference sequence). CDR3 length: 14 residues. The CDR3 region has the DNA TGTGCCAGCAGCTTAGCAGTCTCGGGGACTGAAGCTTTCTTT. It is translated as CASSLAVSGTEAFF.